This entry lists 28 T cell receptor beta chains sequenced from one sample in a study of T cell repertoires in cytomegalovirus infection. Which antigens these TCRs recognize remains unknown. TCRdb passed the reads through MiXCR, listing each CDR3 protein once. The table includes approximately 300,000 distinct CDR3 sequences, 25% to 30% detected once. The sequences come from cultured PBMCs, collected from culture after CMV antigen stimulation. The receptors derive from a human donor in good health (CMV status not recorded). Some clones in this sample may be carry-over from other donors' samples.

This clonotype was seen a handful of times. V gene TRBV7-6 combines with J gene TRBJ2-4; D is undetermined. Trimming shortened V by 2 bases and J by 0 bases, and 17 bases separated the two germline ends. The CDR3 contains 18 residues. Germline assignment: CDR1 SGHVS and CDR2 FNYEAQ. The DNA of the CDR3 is TGTGCCAGCAGCTTAACCCCCCCGGTGTCGCTAGCCAAAAACATTCAGTACTTC. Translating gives CASSLTPPVSLAKNIQYF. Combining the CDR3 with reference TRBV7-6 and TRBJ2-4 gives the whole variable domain GAGVSQSPRYKVTKRGQDVALRCDPISGHVSLYWYRQALGQGPEFLTYFNYEAQQDKSGLPNDRFSAERPEGSISTLTIQRTEQRDSAMYRCASSLTPPVSLAKNIQYFGAGTRLSVL.

CDR3 DNA sequence: TGTGCCAGCAGTGAATTGGTACGAAATCAGCCCCAGCATTTT. Protein product: CASSELVRNQPQHF. The chain employs TRBV6-1 and TRBJ1-5; D is undetermined. Germline V gives CDR1 MNHNS, CDR2 SASEGT. The length of the CDR3 is 14 residues. V was clipped by 2 bases and J by 4 bases, with 9 bases between them.

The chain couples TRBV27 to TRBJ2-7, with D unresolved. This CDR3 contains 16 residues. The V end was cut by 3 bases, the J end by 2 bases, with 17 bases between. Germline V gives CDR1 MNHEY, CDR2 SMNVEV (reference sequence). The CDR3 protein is CASSLNEVEVTYEQYF. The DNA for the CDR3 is TGTGCCAGCAGTTTGAATGAAGTAGAAGTTACCTACGAGCAGTACTTC.

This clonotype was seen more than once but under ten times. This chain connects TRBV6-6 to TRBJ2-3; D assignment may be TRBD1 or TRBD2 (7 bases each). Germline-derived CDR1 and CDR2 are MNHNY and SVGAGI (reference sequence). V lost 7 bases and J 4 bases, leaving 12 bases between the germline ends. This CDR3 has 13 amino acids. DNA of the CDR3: TGTGCCAGCAACCAGGGGGGGGCAGATACGCAGTATTTT. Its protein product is CASNQGGADTQYF.

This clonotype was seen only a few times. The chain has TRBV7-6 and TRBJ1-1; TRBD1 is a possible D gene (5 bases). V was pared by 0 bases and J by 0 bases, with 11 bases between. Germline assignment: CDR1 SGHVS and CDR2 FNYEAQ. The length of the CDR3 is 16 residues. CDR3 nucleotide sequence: TGTGCCAGCAGCTTAGCCCAGGGTGTGATGAACACTGAAGCTTTCTTT. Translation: CASSLAQGVMNTEAFF. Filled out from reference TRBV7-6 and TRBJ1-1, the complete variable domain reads GAGVSQSPRYKVTKRGQDVALRCDPISGHVSLYWYRQALGQGPEFLTYFNYEAQQDKSGLPNDRFSAERPEGSISTLTIQRTEQRDSAMYRCASSLAQGVMNTEAFFGQGTRLTVV.

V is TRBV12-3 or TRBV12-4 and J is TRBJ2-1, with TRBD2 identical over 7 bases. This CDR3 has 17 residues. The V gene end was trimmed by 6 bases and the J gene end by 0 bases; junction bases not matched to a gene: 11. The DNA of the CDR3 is TGTGCCAGCAGGGGTAGCGGGCCAGAGAGCTCCTACAATGAGCAGTTCTTC. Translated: CASRGSGPESSYNEQFF.

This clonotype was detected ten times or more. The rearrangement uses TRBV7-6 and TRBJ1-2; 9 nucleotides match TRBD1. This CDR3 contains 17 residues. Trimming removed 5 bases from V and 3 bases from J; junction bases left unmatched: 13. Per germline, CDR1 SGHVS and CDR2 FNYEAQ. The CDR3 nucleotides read TGTGCCAGCAGCCCCGGGACAGGGCCTACGCCCTACTATGGCTACACCTTC. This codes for CASSPGTGPTPYYGYTF.

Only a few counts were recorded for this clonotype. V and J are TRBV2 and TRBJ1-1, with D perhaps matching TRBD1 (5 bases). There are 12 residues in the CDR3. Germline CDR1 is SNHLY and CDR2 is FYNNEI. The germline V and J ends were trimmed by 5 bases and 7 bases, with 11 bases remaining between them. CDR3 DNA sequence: TGTGCCAGCAGTAGGACAACGAATGAAGCTTTCTTT. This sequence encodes CASSRTTNEAFF.

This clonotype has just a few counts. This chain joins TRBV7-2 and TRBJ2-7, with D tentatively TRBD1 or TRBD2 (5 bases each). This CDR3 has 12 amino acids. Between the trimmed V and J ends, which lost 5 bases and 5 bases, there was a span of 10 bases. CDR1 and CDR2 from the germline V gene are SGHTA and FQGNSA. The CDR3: CASSGGSDEQYF. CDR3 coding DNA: TGTGCCAGCAGCGGGGGTAGCGACGAGCAGTACTTC.

The CDR3 coding sequence is TGTGCCAGCAGTTTTCGGCGGGGGGGGGCAGATACGCAGTATTTT. It translates to CASSFRRGGADTQYF. The chain carries TRBV12-3 or TRBV12-4 and TRBJ2-3; 9 bases match TRBD2. The CDR3 totals 15 residues. V trimming: 3 bases; J trimming: 4 bases; junction bases outside the gene matches: 5.

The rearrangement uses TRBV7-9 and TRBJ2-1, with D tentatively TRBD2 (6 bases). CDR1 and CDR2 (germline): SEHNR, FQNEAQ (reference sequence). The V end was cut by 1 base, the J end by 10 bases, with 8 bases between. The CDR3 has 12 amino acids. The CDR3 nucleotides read TGTGCCAGCAGCTTAGAGCGGGCCGAGCAGTTCTTC. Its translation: CASSLERAEQFF.

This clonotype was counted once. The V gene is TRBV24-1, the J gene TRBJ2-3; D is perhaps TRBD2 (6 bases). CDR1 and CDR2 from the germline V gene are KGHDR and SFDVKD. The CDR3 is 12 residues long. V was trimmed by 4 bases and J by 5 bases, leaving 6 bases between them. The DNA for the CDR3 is TGTGCCACCAGTGACGGGGGAGATACGCAGTATTTT. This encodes CATSDGGDTQYF.

CDR3 nucleotide sequence: TGTGCCATCACCGCAACTAGCGGGGGTACAGATACGCAGTATTTT. Amino acid sequence: CAITATSGGTDTQYF. This chain uses TRBV10-3 with TRBJ2-3; 11 nucleotides agree with TRBD2. With 7 bases clipped from V and 3 bases from J, the junction kept 6 bases outside the gene matches. CDR1 and CDR2 from the germline V gene are ENHRY and SYGVKD. The CDR3 is 15 residues long.

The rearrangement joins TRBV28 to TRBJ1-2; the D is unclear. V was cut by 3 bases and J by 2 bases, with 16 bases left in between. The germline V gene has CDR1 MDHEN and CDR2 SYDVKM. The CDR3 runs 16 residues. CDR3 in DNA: TGTGCCAGCAGTTTGGGCAGATCTCGTTCGAACTATGGCTACACCTTC. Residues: CASSLGRSRSNYGYTF.

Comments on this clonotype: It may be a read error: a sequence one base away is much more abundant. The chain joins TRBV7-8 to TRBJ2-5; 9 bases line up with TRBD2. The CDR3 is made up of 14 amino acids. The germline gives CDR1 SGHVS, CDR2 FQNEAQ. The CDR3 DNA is TGTACCAGCAGCTTGAGGCGGGAGGGAGGGACCCAGTACTTC. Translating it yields CTSSLRREGGTQYF.

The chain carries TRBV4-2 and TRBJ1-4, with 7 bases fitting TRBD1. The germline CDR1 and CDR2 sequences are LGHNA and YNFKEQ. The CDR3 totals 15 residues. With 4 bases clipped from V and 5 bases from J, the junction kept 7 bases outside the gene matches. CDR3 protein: CASSPPGQSNEKLFF. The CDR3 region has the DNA TGTGCCAGCAGCCCACCGGGACAGTCCAATGAAAAACTGTTTTTT.

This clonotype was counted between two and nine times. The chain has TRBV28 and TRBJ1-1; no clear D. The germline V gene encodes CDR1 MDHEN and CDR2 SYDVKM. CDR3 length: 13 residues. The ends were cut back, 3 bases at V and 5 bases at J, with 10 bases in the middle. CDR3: CASSLLVWTEAFF. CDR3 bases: TGTGCCAGCAGTTTGCTGGTGTGGACTGAAGCTTTCTTT.

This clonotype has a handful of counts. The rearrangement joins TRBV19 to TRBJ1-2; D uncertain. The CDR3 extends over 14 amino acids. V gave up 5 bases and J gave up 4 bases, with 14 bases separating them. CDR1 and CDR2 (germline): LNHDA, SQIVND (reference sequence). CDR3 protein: CASSAGEGGYGYTF. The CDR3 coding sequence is TGTGCCAGTAGTGCTGGAGAAGGCGGCTATGGCTACACCTTC.

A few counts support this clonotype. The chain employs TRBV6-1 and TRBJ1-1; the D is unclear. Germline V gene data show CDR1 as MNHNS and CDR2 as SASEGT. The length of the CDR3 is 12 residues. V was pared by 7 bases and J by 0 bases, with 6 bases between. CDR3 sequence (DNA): TGTGCCAGCATCGACTTGAACACTGAAGCTTTCTTT. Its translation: CASIDLNTEAFF.

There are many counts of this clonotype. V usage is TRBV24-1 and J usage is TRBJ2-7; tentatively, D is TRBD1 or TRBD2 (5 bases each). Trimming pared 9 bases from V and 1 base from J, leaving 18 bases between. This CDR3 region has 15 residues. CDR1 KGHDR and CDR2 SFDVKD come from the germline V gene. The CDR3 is CATPGGGRISYEQYF. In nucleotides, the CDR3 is TGTGCCACCCCGGGTGGGGGAAGGATTTCCTACGAGCAGTACTTC.

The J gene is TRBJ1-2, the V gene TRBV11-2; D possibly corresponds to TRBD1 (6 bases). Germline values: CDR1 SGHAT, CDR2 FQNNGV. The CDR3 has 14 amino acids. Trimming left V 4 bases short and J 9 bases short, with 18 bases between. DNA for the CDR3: TGTGCCAGCAGCTCCCCACGGACAGCCCGGCGCTACACCTTC. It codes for CASSSPRTARRYTF.

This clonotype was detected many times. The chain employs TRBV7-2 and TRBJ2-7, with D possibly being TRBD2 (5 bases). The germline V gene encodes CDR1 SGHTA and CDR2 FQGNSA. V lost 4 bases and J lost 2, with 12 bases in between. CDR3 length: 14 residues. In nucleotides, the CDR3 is TGTGCCAGCAGCTCTTTACTAGACACCTACGAGCAGTACTTC. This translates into CASSSLLDTYEQYF.

CDR3 coding DNA: TGTGCCAGCAGCGACAATCCCCGGGACAGGGGAATTGGGGCCTACGAGCAGTACTTC. As protein: CASSDNPRDRGIGAYEQYF. The chain combines TRBV6-1 with TRBJ2-7; 10 positions agree with TRBD1. This CDR3 has 19 amino acids. Germline lookup yields CDR1 MNHNS and CDR2 SASEGT. J gave up 2 bases and V 6 bases, and 19 bases lay outside the gene matches.

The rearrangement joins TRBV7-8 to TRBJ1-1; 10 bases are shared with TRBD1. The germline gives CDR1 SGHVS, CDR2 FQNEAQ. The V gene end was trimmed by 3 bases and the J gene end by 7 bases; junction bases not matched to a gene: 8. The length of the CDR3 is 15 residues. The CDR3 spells CASSFRDRGLGEAFF. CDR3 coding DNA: TGTGCCAGCAGCTTCCGGGACAGGGGCTTGGGTGAAGCTTTCTTT.

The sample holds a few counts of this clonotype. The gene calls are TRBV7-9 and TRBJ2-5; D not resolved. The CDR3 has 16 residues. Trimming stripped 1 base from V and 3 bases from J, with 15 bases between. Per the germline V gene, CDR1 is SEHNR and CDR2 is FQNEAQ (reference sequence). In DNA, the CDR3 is TGTGCCAGCAGCTTAGTAGGGTTGGACCCAGAAGAGACCCAGTACTTC. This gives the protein CASSLVGLDPEETQYF.

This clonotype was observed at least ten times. The CDR3 DNA reads as TGTGCCAGCAGCTTAGCGCTGGGGGGAGGAACTGAAGCTTTCTTT. This sequence encodes CASSLALGGGTEAFF. This chain connects TRBV7-2 to TRBJ1-1; possible D gene TRBD1, 5 bases. The germline gives CDR1 SGHTA, CDR2 FQGNSA. Deletions cut 0 bases from V and 5 bases from J, with 13 bases between. The CDR3 spans 15 residues.

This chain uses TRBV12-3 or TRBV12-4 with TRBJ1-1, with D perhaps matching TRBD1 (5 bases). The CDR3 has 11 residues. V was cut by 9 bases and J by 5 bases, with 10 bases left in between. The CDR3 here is CASRGRTEAFF. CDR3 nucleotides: TGTGCCAGTAGGGGAAGGACTGAAGCTTTCTTT.

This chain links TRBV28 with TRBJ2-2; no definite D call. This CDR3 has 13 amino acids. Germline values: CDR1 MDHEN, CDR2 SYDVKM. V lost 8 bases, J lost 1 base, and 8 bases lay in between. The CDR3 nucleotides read TGTGCCAGCGCCGTAGGGAACACCGGGGAGCTGTTTTTT. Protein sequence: CASAVGNTGELFF.